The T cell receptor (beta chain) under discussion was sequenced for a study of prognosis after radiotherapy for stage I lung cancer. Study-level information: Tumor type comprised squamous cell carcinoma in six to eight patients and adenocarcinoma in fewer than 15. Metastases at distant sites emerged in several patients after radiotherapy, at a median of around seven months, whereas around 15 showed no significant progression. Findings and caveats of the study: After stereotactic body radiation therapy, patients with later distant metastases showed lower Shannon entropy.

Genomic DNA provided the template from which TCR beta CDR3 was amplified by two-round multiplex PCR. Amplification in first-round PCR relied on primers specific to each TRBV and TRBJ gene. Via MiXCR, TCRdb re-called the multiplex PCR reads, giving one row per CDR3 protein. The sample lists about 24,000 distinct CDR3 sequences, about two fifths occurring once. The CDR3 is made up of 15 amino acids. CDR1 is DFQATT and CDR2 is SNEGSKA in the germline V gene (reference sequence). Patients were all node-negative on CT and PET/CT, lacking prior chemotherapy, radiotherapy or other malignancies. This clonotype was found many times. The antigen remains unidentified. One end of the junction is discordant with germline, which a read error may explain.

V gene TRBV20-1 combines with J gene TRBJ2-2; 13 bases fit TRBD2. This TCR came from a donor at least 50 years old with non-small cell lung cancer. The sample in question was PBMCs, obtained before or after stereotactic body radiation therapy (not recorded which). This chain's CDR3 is CSALGLAGDSGELLF. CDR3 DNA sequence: TGCAGTGCTCTCGGACTAGCGGGAGACTCCGGGGAGCTGCTTTTT.